The present entry profiles one TCR beta chain with its context. The antigen is undetermined. The V and J ends lost 7 bases and 3 bases respectively, with 21 bases between them. CDR1 MNHNY and CDR2 SVGAGI come from the germline V gene (reference sequence). The CDR3 runs to 16 residues. The data belong to a study of shared clonotypes between healthy human individuals. Study outcomes and limitations: It was anticipated that sequencing depth would influence how many clonotypes donors shared.

The table came from immunoSEQ multiplex PCR; TCRdb's copy has only in-frame clones and leaves some out. The table has 2,100,000 or so clones, nearly 97% seen once. Sequencing was done on a sample of naive CD4+ T cells sorted from blood. Subset reported: CD45RA+ positively selected. The source is a man between 18 and 29 years old in good health. This chain joins TRBV6-6 and TRBJ1-1; tentative D call: TRBD1 (5 bases). The CDR3 DNA is TGTGCCAGCACACCCGGGGGGACGCTTTGGGACACTGAAGCTTTCTTT. Its protein is CASTPGGTLWDTEAFF.